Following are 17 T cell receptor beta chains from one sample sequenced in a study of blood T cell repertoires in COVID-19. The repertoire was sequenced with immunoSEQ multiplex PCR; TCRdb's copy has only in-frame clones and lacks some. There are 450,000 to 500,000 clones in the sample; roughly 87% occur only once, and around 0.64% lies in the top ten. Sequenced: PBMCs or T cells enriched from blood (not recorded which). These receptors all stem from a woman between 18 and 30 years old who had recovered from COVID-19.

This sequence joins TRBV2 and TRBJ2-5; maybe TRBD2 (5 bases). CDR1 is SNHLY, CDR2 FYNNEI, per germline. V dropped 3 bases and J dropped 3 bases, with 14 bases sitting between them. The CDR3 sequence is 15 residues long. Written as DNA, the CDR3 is TGTGCCAGCAGTGATCACCCTAGCTTAAAAGAGACCCAGTACTTC. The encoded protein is CASSDHPSLKETQYF.

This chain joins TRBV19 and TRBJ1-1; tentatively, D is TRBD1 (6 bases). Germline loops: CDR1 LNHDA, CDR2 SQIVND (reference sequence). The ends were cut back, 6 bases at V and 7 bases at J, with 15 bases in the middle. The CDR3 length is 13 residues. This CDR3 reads CASSWRGAGEAFF. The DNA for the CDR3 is TGTGCCAGTAGCTGGCGGGGGGCAGGTGAAGCTTTCTTT.

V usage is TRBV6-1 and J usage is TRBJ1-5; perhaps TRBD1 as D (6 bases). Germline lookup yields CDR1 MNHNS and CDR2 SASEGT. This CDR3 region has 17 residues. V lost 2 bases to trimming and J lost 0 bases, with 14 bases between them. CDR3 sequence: CASSEWGRGGSNQPQHF. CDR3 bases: TGTGCCAGCAGTGAATGGGGGCGCGGGGGTAGCAATCAGCCCCAGCATTTT.

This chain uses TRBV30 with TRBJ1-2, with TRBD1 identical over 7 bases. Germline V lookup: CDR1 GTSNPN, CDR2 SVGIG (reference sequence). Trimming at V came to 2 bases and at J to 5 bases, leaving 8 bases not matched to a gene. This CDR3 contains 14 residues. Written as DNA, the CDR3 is TGTGCCTGGAGTCGAGACAGGGATAGTTATGGCTACACCTTC. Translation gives CAWSRDRDSYGYTF.

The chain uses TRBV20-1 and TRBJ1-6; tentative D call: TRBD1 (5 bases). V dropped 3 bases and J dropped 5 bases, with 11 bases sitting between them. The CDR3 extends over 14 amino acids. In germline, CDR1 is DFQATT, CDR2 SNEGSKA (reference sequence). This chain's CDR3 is CSASPGGNNSPLHF. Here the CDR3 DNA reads TGCAGTGCTAGTCCGGGGGGGAATAATTCACCCCTCCACTTT.

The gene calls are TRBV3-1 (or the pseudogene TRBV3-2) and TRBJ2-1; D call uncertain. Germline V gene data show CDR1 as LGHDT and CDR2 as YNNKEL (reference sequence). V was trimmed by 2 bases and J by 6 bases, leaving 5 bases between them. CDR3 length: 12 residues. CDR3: CASSQNINEQFF. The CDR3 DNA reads TGTGCCAGCAGCCAAAACATCAATGAGCAGTTCTTC.

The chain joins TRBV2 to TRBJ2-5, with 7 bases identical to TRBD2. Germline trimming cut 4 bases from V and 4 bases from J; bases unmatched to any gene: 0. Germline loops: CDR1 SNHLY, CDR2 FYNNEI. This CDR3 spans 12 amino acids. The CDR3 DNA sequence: TGTGCCAGCAGTGCGGGGGGAGAGACCCAGTACTTC. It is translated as CASSAGGETQYF.

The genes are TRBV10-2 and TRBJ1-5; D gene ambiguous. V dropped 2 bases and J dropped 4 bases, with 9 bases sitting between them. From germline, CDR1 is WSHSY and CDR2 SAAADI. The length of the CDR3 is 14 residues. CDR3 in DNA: TGCGCCAGCAGTGAGATACAGAGAAATCAGCCCCAGCATTTT. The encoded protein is CASSEIQRNQPQHF.

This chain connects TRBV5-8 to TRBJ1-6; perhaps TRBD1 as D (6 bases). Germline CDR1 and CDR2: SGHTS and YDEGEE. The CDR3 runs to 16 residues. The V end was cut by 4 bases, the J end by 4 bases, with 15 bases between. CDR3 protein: CASSPTRTAYNSPLHF. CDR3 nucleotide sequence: TGTGCCAGCAGCCCAACACGGACAGCTTATAATTCACCCCTCCACTTT.

CDR3 sequence: CASSDPSNWGFNQPQHF. The CDR3 region has the DNA TGTGCCAGCAGTGACCCAAGTAATTGGGGCTTCAATCAGCCCCAGCATTTT. This sequence joins TRBV28 and TRBJ1-5, with a tentative D call TRBD1 (5 bases). Germline lookup yields CDR1 MDHEN and CDR2 SYDVKM. The V end lost 5 bases, the J end lost 3 bases, and 20 bases lay between the germline ends. The CDR3 runs to 17 residues.

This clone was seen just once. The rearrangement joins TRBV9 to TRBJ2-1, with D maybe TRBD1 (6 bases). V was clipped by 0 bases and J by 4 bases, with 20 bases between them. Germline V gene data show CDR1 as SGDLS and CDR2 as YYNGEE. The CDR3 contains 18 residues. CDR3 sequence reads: CASSVDVVTSGEYNEQFF. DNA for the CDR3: TGTGCCAGCAGCGTAGATGTGGTTACGTCAGGGGAATACAATGAGCAGTTCTTC.

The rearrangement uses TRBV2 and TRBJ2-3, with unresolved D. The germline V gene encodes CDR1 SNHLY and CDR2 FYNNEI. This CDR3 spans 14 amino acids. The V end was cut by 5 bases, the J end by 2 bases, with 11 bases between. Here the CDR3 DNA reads TGTGCCAGCAGTTGGAGCTTGAACACAGATACGCAGTATTTT. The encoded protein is CASSWSLNTDTQYF. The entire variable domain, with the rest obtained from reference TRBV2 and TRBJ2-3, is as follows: EPEVTQTPSHQVTQMGQEVILRCVPISNHLYFYWYRQILGQKVEFLVSFYNNEISEKSEIFDDQFSVERPDGSNFTLKIRSTKLEDSAMYFCASSWSLNTDTQYFGPGTRLTVL.

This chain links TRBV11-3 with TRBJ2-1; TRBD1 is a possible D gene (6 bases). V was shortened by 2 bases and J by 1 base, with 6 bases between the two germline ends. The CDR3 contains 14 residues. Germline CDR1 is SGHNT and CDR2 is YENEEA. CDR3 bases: TGTGCCAGCAGCTTAACAGGGTCCTACAATGAGCAGTTCTTC. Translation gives CASSLTGSYNEQFF.

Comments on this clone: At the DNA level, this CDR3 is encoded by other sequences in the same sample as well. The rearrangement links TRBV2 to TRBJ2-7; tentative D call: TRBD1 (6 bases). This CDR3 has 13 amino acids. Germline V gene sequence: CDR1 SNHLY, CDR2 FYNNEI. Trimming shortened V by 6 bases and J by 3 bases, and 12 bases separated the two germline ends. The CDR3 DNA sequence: TGTGCCAGCAGCGGAAGGGGGAGCTACGAGCAGTACTTC. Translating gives CASSGRGSYEQYF. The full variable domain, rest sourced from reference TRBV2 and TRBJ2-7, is EPEVTQTPSHQVTQMGQEVILRCVPISNHLYFYWYRQILGQKVEFLVSFYNNEISEKSEIFDDQFSVERPDGSNFTLKIRSTKLEDSAMYFCASSGRGSYEQYFGPGTRLTVT.

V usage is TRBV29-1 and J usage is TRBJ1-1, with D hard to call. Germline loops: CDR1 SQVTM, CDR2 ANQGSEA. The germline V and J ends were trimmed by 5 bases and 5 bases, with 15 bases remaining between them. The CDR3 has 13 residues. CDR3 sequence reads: CSVRGLLGTEAFF. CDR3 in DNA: TGCAGCGTTCGAGGACTCCTCGGGACTGAAGCTTTCTTT.

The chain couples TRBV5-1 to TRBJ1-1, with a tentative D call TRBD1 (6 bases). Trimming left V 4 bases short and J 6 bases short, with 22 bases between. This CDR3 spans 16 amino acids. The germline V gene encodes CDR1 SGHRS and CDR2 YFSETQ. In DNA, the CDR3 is TGCGCCAGCAGCCTAAGCCCCTCAACAGGGAATGCTGAAGCTTTCTTT. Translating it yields CASSLSPSTGNAEAFF.

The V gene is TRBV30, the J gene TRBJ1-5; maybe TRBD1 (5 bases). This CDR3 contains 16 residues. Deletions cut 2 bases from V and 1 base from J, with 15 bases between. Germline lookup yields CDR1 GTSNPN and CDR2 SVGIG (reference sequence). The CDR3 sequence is CAWSPQYRGSNQPQHF. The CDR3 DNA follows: TGTGCCTGGAGTCCCCAATATCGGGGGAGCAATCAGCCCCAGCATTTT.